This T cell receptor (beta chain) was profiled in a study of T cells in Graves' hyperthyroidism and ophthalmopathy (dated 2019 in TCRdb). Regarding the study in general: A discovery cohort of around 100 patients, 43 with Graves' ophthalmopathy and 57 with stable Graves' hyperthyroidism, was used to find distinguishing TCR V-J signatures. Whether ophthalmopathy could be predicted prospectively was tested in an independent validation cohort made up of fewer than 20 hyperthyroidism patients plus 17 patients who later progressed to ophthalmopathy. The roughly 100 discovery patients were randomly divided into training and test sets at a 7:3 ratio. In addition, the study compared T-cell repertoires in thyroid tissue and in blood from a handful of Graves' hyperthyroidism patients. After blood sampling, hyperthyroidism patients were treated with methimazole at a starting dose of 30 mg daily, and ophthalmopathy patients were treated with high-dose intravenous methylprednisolone. TCR Vbeta CDR3 sequencing of approximately 140 peripheral blood samples (under 45 ophthalmopathy, 75 to 85 hyperthyroidism and roughly 17 progressor patients) is reported in the paper. The research as a whole found: A model built on a 13 V-J signature distinguished ophthalmopathy from stable hyperthyroidism, reaching 87.88% sensitivity and 81.08% specificity in cross-validation and 80%/75% in testing. No statistical method was used to set the sample size in advance, and investigators knew the group allocation. In validation, the model predicted progression to ophthalmopathy a median of 6.5 months before onset, with around 70% sensitivity and 72.22% specificity. Most expanded thyroid clonotypes (frequency above 0.001) were also detected in blood, suggesting blood repertoires may reflect thyroid immune responses.

TCR beta CDR3 regions were amplified from RNA transcripts. For the first round of RT-PCR on the TCR CDR3, the HTBI primer set was used together with the Qiagen OneStep RT-PCR kit. Libraries were constructed in a second round of multiplex PCR, after which size selection and purification were carried out. The libraries were sequenced on an Illumina HiSeq2000 using paired-end 100 bp reads. The study's own analysis went as follows. SOAPnuke was used to process the raw data, with reads discarded if the reads contained adapters or uncalled bases, had a mean Phred below 15, or lacked an exact constant-primer or identifier match. High-quality paired reads were merged using COPE v1.2.5, and each unique nucleotide sequence was defined as a clonotype. Clonotypes were aligned to IMGT TRBV, TRBD and TRBJ reference segments using MiTCR v1.1. Analysis was restricted to V-J combinations with a frequency above 0.0001, which covered roughly 99% of repertoires. A TCS score was defined as the ratio between F50 (clonal expansion) and ExV (chaos), using BLOSUM62-based TCRdist between CDR3 peptides within each V-J. Welch's t-statistics and random forest reduced roughly 530 V-J features to about 13, which were used in a naive Bayes classifier (R e1071). The similarity between thyroid and blood repertoires was quantified using the Morisita-Horn index. TCRdb itself trimmed the public reads at Q25 with fastp, ran MiXCR and retained productive beta chains. Every distinct CDR3 protein forms one entry, paired with its most common genes and DNA. The V and J calls were determined by TCRdb, not by the authors. Recorded for this sample are 650,000 to 800,000 distinct CDR3 sequences; less than 45% of them occurred a single time. Clones ranked in the top ten supply more than 7% of the sample.

The study excluded patients with uncontrolled infections, other autoimmune diseases, pregnancy or lactation. Diagnoses were based on clinical symptoms, serum thyroxine and TRAb, thyroid ultrasound and orbital computed tomography. Total RNA was extracted with Trizol reagent, and quality was checked on an Agilent 2100 Bioanalyzer. V and J are truncated by 1 base and 2 bases respectively, leaving an intervening sequence of 9 bases. Counted from cysteine to phenylalanine, this CDR3 has 14 amino acids. Left in the record is the CDR3 DNA by itself, 42 bases read in frame from the first base. Looking up the germline V gene (reference sequence) yields CDR1 DFQATT and CDR2 SNEGSKA. Worth noting for this clonotype: There is no known antigen for this receptor. The input lacks base qualities; no much larger clone sits a single base away.

The clonotype originates from an adult man with Graves' disease, either hyperthyroidism or ophthalmopathy (not recorded which). The rearranged segments are TRBV20-1 and TRBJ1-5; the D gene lacks a confident call. The sequencing input was peripheral blood or thyroid tissue (not recorded which). The CDR3 protein is CSARVTLGNQPQHF. The nucleotide sequence is given as TGCAGTGCTAGAGTTACACTGGGCAATCAGCCCCAGCATTTT.